This T cell receptor (beta chain) was observed in a study of beta chain features in type 1 diabetes. Losses at the gene ends were 2 bases for V and 5 bases for J; bases not matched to a gene: 11. Germline V gene sequence: CDR1 MNHEY, CDR2 SMNVEV (reference sequence). The CDR3 sequence is 17 residues long. Expressed TCRB transcripts were sequenced, since all the RNA that had been isolated was reverse transcribed. Here immunoSEQ multiplex PCR was the method, and the copy in TCRdb shows in-frame clones only, minus some. The sample has fewer than 550,000 clones, about an eighth seen once. Study outcomes and limitations: The naive, central memory and Treg TCRB repertoires of patients appeared to be more similar to one another than those of healthy donors. Since sequencing was performed on cDNA, cells with high TCR expression could be over-represented.

With regard to this clone: Its antigen remains unknown.

Sequencing input: naive CD4+ T cells from blood. The chain joins TRBV27 to TRBJ2-3, with 9 positions matching TRBD2. The sequence was obtained from a woman aged 18 to 35 in good health. CDR3 bases: TGTGCCAGCAGTTTAATAACTCGGACTAGCGCACGAGATACGCAGTATTTT. Translation gives CASSLITRTSARDTQYF.